These 6 T cell receptor beta chains came from one sample sequenced in a study of OX40 agonist ivuxolimab in advanced cancers. Only in-frame clones appear in the TCRdb table, and some are missing; sequencing was by immunoSEQ multiplex PCR. The data show about 64,000 clones, 88% seen once. Sequencing was performed on CD4+ or CD8+ T cells sorted from blood, taken in a trial of the OX40 agonist ivuxolimab. These receptors came from an adult with an advanced solid tumor such as melanoma, head and neck, liver or kidney cancer.

The V call is TRBV9, the J call TRBJ1-1; no clear D gene. This CDR3 has 13 amino acids. Trimming left V 4 bases short and J 3 bases short, with 10 bases between. The germline CDR1 and CDR2 sequences are SGDLS and YYNGEE. The CDR3 protein is CASSRGGHTEAFF. The CDR3 region has the DNA TGTGCCAGCAGCCGCGGAGGGCACACTGAAGCTTTCTTT.

This chain connects TRBV19 to TRBJ2-1; TRBD2 agrees at 9 bases. Germline CDR1 reads LNHDA; CDR2 reads SQIVND (reference sequence). The CDR3 has 15 amino acids. V shed 9 bases, J shed 10 bases, and the junction held 16 bases outside the gene matches. The CDR3 DNA follows: TGTGCCAGCCGCGGGTTGGCTAGCGGGATGGAGGAGCAGTTCTTC. The encoded protein is CASRGLASGMEEQFF.

The rearrangement links TRBV10-3 to TRBJ1-1; 8 bases map to TRBD1. The CDR3 is 15 amino acids. CDR1 and CDR2 from the germline V gene are ENHRY and SYGVKD. J was trimmed by 6 bases and V by 6 bases; bases with no gene match: 12. CDR3 DNA: TGTGCCATCAGCTTCAGGGGGCAAAGTAACGCTGAAGCTTTCTTT. Its protein product is CAISFRGQSNAEAFF.

V usage is TRBV18 and J usage is TRBJ1-2; the match to TRBD1 covers 9 bases. This CDR3 has 17 residues. The V gene's germline CDR1 is KGHSH and CDR2 LQKENI. With V trimmed by 4 bases and J by 0 bases, 9 bases remained unmatched. The CDR3 coding sequence is TGTGCCAGCTCACTCCTCCGGGACAGGGAATCTAACTATGGCTACACCTTC. Translation: CASSLLRDRESNYGYTF. The full variable domain, with the rest looked up from reference TRBV18 and TRBJ1-2, is NAGVMQNPRHLVRRRGQEARLRCSPMKGHSHVYWYRQLPEEGLKFMVYLQKENIIDESGMPKERFSAEFPKEGPSILRIQQVVRGDSAAYFCASSLLRDRESNYGYTFGSGTRLTVV.

V gene TRBV29-1 combines with J gene TRBJ2-5, with TRBD1 matching 7 bases. The CDR3 covers 12 residues. The germline CDR1 and CDR2 sequences are SQVTM and ANQGSEA. Unmatched junction bases numbered 4, after V lost 4 bases and J lost 5 bases. The CDR3 DNA reads TGCAGCGTTGTGGGACAGTCGGAGACCCAGTACTTC. This gives the protein CSVVGQSETQYF.

The V and J genes are TRBV6-1 and TRBJ2-6; TRBD2 is a possible D gene (5 bases). The germline V gene has CDR1 MNHNS and CDR2 SASEGT. This CDR3 region has 14 residues. The V end was cut by 4 bases, the J end by 4 bases, with 8 bases between. Here the CDR3 reads CASSGRSGANVLTF. The CDR3 DNA reads as TGTGCCAGCAGTGGGAGGTCGGGGGCCAACGTCCTGACTTTC.